The entry below describes one TCR beta chain. There is no known antigen for this receptor. The record has no base qualities; no much larger clone is one base away. The sample is drawn from a study of blood T cell repertoires in COVID-19 (dated by TCRdb to 2018 to 2020). With regard to the full study: Collaborator samples came from the United States, Italy and Spain and covered acute and convalescent phases of COVID-19. The material from the prospective study consisted of cDNA or gDNA derived from T cells, B-cell-depleted T cells, or PBMCs. Deeply sampled blood TCRbeta repertoires from subjects exposed to, actively infected with, or recovered from COVID-19 were included in the dataset. A freely available public database, intended as a resource for researchers studying the immune response to SARS-CoV-2, is where the repertoires were released. The samples were drawn from the first 160 participants of the ongoing ImmuneRACE study and from some 1,300 subjects provided by 6 global collaborators. Nearly every sample came with metadata listing a de-identified subject ID, COVID-19 status, age in years and sex. Where available, HLA class I and class II types were taken from metadata supplied by the sample provider and were not determined by assay-based typing. The study at large found these results: The amount of clinical and demographic metadata varied by source and participant and was provided uncurated.

One collaborating source in Seattle enrolled patients while the patients were actively infected and followed the patients over time throughout the course of disease. Collaborating institutions collected whole blood in K2EDTA tubes following their own protocols. For TCRbeta analysis, collaborators shipped samples as frozen whole blood, isolated PBMCs, or DNA extracted from either of those sample types. TCRbeta CDR3 regions were amplified from genomic DNA by means of the immunoSEQ Assay, a bias-controlled multiplex PCR. The published analysis was carried out like this. Within the assay, amplification of reference gene primers was used to estimate how many nucleated cells each sample contained. Sequence reads were collapsed and filtered to measure the absolute abundance of every unique TCRbeta CDR3 rearrangement. For each sample, productive Simpson clonality was calculated as the square root of Simpson's diversity index across productive rearrangements. TCRdb re-hosts the immuneACCESS table, in-frame sequences only. Its copies lack some clones; in the studies checked, an unresolved V gene accounts for under half of them, and the cause for the rest is not known. That table is the source of V, J and clone size, and D and trimming were worked out from the DNA. For this sample the table gives about 480,000 clones, of which roughly 89% were detected only once. Roughly 0.92% of the sample is in the top ten clones.

Counted from cysteine to phenylalanine, this CDR3 has 14 amino acids. The DNA shown is the 42-base CDR3, in frame from base 1. V sheds 3 bases and J sheds 4 bases, leaving 12 bases between their ends. CDR1 and CDR2, looked up from the germline V gene, are MNHNS and SASEGT. The sequence derives from a man between 18 and 29 years old with COVID-19, enrolled during active disease. Sequencing was carried out using peripheral blood. The sequence is built from TRBV6-1 and TRBJ2-5; the D gene is possibly TRBD1, with 6 bases matching. The DNA is TGTGCCAGCAGTGATTTCAGGGGCGGAGAGACCCAGTACTTC. The translation is CASSDFRGGETQYF.